The rows below give T cell receptor beta chains drawn from one sample of a study of shared clonotypes between healthy human individuals. The repertoire was sequenced with immunoSEQ multiplex PCR; TCRdb's copy has only in-frame clones and lacks some. The repertoire includes millions of clones, around nine tenths of them detected once, and under 0.15% sits in the top ten. Sequenced material: naive CD4+ T cells sorted from blood. These receptors were taken from a man aged 18 to 35 in good health. Each CDR3 is given with its conserved first and last residue. The D gene is left open where the match is weak. Clone size is shown for a subset of rows, as once, few, many or a class of expanded clone.

j_call	v_call	d_call	clone_size	cdr3_aa	cdr3_nt
TRBJ2-7	TRBV6-6	.	.	CASSIGGISHEQYF	TGTGCCAGCAGTATCGGAGGAATTTCCCACGAGCAGTACTTC
TRBJ2-2	TRBV9	.	.	CASSVVGAWDRTGELFF	TGTGCCAGCAGCGTAGTTGGGGCCTGGGACCGCACCGGGGAGCTGTTTTTT
TRBJ1-4	TRBV5-5	.	.	CASSLRRIGISATNEKLFF	TGTGCCAGCAGCTTACGAAGAATCGGGATCTCTGCAACTAATGAAAAACTGTTTTTT
TRBJ2-1	TRBV6-5	.	once	CASSTRTGGNEQFF	TGTGCCAGCAGTACACGGACTGGAGGCAATGAGCAGTTCTTC
TRBJ2-7	TRBV10-3	TRBD1	.	CAISVDPPGQLSYEQYF	TGTGCCATCAGCGTTGATCCCCCGGGACAGTTATCCTACGAGCAGTACTTC
TRBJ1-6	TRBV5-6	TRBD1	once	CASSWGQRDYNSPLHF	TGTGCCAGCAGCTGGGGACAGAGAGACTATAATTCACCCCTCCACTTT
TRBJ2-7	TRBV6-5	.	.	CASTNPGGGYEQYF	TGTGCCAGCACCAATCCCGGTGGTGGCTACGAGCAGTACTTC
TRBJ1-6	TRBV28	.	.	CASSLRTPYNSPLHF	TGTGCCAGCAGTTTACGGACACCGTATAATTCACCCCTCCACTTT
TRBJ2-3	TRBV29-1	TRBD1	.	CSSRQGAGGTDTQYF	TGCAGCTCTAGACAGGGGGCGGGGGGCACAGATACGCAGTATTTT
TRBJ1-2	TRBV6-1	.	.	CASSAGREDYTF	TGTGCCAGCAGTGCCGGACGAGAGGACTACACCTTC
TRBJ1-1	TRBV5-6	.	once	CASSWGGGSIMNTEAFF	TGTGCCAGCAGTTGGGGCGGAGGTTCAATAATGAACACTGAAGCTTTCTTT